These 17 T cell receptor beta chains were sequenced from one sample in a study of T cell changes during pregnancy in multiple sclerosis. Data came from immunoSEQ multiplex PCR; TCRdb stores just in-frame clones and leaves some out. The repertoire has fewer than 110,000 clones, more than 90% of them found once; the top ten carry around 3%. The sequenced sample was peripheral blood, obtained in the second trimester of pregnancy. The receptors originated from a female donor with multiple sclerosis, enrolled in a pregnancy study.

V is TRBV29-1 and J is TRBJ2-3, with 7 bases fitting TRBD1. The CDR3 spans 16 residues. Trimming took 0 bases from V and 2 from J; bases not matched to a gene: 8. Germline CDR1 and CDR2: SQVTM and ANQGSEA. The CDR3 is CSVEDPGQTSTDTQYF. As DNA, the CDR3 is TGCAGCGTTGAAGATCCGGGACAGACTTCCACAGATACGCAGTATTTT.

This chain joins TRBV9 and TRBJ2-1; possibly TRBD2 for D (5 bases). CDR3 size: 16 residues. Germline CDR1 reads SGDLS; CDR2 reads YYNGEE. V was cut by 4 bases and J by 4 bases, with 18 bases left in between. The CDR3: CASSPPRSRRYNEQFF. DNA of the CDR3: TGTGCCAGCAGCCCCCCCCGGTCCCGGAGGTACAATGAGCAGTTCTTC.

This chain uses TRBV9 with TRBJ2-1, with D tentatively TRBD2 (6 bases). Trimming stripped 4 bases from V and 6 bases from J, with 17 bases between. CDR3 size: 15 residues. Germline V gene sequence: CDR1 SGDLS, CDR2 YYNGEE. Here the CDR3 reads CASSPSLFSGNEQFF. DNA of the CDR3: TGTGCCAGCAGCCCCTCCCTTTTTAGCGGCAATGAGCAGTTCTTC.

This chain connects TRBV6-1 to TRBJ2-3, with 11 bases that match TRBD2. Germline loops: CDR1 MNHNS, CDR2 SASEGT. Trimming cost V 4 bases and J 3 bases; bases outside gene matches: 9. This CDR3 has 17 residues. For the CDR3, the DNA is TGTGCCAGCAGTGCACTAGCGGGAGATGGAGGGACAGATACGCAGTATTTT. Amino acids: CASSALAGDGGTDTQYF.

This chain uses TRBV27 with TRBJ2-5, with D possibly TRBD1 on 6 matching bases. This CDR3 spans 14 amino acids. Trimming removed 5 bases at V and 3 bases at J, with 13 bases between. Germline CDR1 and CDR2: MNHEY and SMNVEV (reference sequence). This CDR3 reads CASSRGYSKETQYF. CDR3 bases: TGTGCCAGCAGTAGGGGGTACTCGAAAGAGACCCAGTACTTC.

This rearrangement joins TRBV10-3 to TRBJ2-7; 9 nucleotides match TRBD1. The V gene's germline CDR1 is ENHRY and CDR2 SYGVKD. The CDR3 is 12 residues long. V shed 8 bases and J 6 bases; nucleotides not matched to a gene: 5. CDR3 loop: CAIDRGAGEQYF. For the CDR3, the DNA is TGTGCCATCGACAGGGGGGCAGGCGAGCAGTACTTC.

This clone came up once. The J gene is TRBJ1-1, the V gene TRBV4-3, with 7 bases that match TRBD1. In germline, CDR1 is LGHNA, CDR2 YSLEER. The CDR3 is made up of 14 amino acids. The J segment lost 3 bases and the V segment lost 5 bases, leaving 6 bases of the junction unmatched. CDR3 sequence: CASSSHRGYTEAFF. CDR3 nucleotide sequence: TGCGCCAGCAGCTCCCACAGGGGATACACTGAAGCTTTCTTT.

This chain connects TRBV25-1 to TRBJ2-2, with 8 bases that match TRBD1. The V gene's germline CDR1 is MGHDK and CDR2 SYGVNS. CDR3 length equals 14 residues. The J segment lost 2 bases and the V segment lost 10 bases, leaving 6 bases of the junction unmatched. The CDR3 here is CATQGTGNTGELFF. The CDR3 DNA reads TGTGCCACCCAAGGGACAGGCAACACCGGGGAGCTGTTTTTT.

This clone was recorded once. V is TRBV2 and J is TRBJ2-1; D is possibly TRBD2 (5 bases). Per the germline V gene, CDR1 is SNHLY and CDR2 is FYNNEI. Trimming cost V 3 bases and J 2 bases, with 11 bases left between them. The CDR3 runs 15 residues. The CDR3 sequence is CASSDQGGPYNEQFF. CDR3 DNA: TGTGCCAGCAGTGATCAAGGAGGCCCCTACAATGAGCAGTTCTTC. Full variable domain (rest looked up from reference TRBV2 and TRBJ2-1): EPEVTQTPSHQVTQMGQEVILRCVPISNHLYFYWYRQILGQKVEFLVSFYNNEISEKSEIFDDQFSVERPDGSNFTLKIRSTKLEDSAMYFCASSDQGGPYNEQFFGPGTRLTVL.

Here the CDR3 DNA reads TGTGCCAGCGGTCCAACAGGGTACACCGGGGAGCTGTTTTTT. Its translation is CASGPTGYTGELFF. The chain joins TRBV27 to TRBJ2-2, with D tentatively TRBD1 (6 bases). Germline CDR1 and CDR2: MNHEY and SMNVEV (reference sequence). V was clipped by 8 bases and J by 3 bases, with 13 bases between them. CDR3 length: 14 amino acids.

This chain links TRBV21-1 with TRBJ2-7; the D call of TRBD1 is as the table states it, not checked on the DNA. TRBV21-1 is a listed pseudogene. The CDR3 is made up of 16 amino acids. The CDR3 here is CASSKVVAGKPNEQYF. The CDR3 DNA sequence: TGTGCCAGCAGCAAAGTAGTGGCAGGAAAACCCAACGAGCAGTACTTC.

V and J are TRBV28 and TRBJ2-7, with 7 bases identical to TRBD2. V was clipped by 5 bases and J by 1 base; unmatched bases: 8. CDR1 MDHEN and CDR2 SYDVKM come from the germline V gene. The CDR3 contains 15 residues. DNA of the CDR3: TGTGCCAGCAGTGATCTAGCGGCCTCATCCTACGAGCAGTACTTC. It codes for CASSDLAASSYEQYF.

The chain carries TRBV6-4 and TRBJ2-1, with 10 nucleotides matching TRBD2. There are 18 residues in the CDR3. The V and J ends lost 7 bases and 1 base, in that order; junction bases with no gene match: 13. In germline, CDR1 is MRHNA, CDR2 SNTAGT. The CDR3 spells CASIRWLAGVGSYNEQFF. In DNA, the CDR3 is TGTGCCAGCATTCGTTGGCTAGCGGGAGTAGGTTCCTACAATGAGCAGTTCTTC.

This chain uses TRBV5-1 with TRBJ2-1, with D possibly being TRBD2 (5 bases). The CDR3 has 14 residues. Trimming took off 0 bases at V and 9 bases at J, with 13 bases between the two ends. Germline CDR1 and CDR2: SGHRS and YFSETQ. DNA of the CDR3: TGCGCCAGCAGCTTGGCCCTTAGCGTGACTGAGCAGTTCTTC. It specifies CASSLALSVTEQFF.

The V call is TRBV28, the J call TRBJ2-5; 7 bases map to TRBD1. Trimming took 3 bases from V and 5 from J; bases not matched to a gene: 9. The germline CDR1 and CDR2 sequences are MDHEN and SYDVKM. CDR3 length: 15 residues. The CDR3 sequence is CASSFVDRVGETQYF. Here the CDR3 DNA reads TGTGCCAGCAGTTTCGTCGACAGGGTGGGGGAGACCCAGTACTTC.

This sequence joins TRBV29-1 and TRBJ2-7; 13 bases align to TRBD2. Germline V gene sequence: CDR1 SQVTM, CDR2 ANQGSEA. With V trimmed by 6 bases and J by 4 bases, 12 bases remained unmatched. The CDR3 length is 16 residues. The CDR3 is CSVEGLAGRRSYEQYF. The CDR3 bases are TGCAGCGTGGAGGGACTAGCGGGACGTCGTTCTTACGAGCAGTACTTC.

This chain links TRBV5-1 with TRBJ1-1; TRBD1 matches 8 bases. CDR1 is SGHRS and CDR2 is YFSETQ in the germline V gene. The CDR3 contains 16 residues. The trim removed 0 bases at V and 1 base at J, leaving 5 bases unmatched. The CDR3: CASSLGAGGANTEAFF. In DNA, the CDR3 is TGCGCCAGCAGCTTGGGGGCAGGGGGCGCGAACACTGAAGCTTTCTTT.